The 2 T cell receptor beta chains below come from one sample, sequenced in a study of T cells in narcolepsy. This table comes from immunoSEQ multiplex PCR, and its TCRdb copy is limited to in-frame clones, with some not included. The sample includes some 37,000 clones, around 85% seen only once; the top ten take approximately 1.7%. The material sequenced was CD45RA- memory CD4+ T cells from PBMCs. The source of these receptors is a human donor with narcolepsy.

The chain recombines TRBV18 with TRBJ2-5; 7 bases are a match to TRBD2. Germline assignment: CDR1 KGHSH and CDR2 LQKENI. V lost 2 bases and J lost 5; bases outside the gene matches: 8. There are 15 residues in the CDR3. DNA for the CDR3: TGTGCCAGCTCACCAGGACTAGAGATAGGGGAGACCCAGTACTTC. Its protein product is CASSPGLEIGETQYF.

The gene calls are TRBV2 and TRBJ1-4; D gene unclear. Germline V gives CDR1 SNHLY, CDR2 FYNNEI. The CDR3 spans 13 residues. V lost 6 bases, J lost 0 bases, and 5 bases lay in between. The CDR3 reads CASRLTTNEKLFF. The CDR3 DNA sequence: TGTGCCAGCAGACTGACAACTAATGAAAAACTGTTTTTT.